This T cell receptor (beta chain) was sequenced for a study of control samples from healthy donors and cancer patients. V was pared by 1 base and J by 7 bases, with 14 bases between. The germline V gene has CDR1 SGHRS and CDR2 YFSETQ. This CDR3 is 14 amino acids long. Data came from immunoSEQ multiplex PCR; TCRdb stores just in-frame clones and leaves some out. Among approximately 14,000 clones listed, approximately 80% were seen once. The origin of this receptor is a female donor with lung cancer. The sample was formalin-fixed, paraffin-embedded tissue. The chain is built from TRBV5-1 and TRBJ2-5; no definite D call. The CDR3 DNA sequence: TGCGCCAGCAGCTTGATAGGGCGGAATCCGACCCAGTACTTC. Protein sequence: CASSLIGRNPTQYF.